What follows is one TCR beta chain and its context. Its antigen is currently unknown. These data belong to a study of cytomegalovirus exposure and HLA in healthy donors. The study, taken as a whole, reports: Later analysis demonstrated an association between a missense DCLRE1C variant and TCR beta V- and J-gene trimming.

This CDR3 has 19 amino acids. Per the germline V gene, CDR1 is LNHDA and CDR2 is SQIVND (reference sequence). Trimming cost V 7 bases and J 0 bases; bases outside gene matches: 19. PCR primers comprised 60 Vbeta and 13 Jbeta primers. Method: immunoSEQ multiplex PCR; TCRdb's copy keeps in-frame clones and lacks some. The table has under 250,000 clones, around 78% seen once. This TCR was recovered from a man under 40 in good health and CMV-seronegative. Sequencing used PBMCs. The rearrangement joins TRBV19 to TRBJ2-7; 9 positions agree with TRBD2. CDR3 sequence (DNA): TGTGCCAGTACCCGTACCCACGTGATAGCGGGAGCCACCTCCTACGAGCAGTACTTC. Translating it yields CASTRTHVIAGATSYEQYF.